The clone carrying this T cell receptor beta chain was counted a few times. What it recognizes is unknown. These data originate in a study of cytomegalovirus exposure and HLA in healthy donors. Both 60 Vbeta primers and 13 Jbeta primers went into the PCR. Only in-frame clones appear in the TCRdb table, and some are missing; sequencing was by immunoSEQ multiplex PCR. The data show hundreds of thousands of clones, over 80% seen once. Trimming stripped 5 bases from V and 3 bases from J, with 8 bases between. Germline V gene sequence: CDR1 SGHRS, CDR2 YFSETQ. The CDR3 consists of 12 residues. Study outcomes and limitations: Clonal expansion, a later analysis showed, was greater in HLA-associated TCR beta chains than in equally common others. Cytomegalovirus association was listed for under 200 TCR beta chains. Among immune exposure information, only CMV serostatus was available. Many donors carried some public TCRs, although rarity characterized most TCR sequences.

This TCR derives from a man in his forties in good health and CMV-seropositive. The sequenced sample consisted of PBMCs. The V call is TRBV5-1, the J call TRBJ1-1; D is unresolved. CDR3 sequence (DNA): TGCGCCAGCAGGGAGAAGGACACTGAAGCTTTCTTT. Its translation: CASREKDTEAFF.